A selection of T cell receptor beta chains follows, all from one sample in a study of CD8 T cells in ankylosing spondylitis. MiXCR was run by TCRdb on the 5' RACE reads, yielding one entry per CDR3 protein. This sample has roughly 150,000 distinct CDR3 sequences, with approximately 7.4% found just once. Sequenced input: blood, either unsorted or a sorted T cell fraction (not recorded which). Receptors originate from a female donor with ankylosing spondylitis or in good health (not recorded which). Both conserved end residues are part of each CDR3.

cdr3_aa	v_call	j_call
CSVEGQSRNTIYF	TRBV29-1	TRBJ1-3
CAWSVIPQETQYF	TRBV30	TRBJ2-5
CASSAGLAGGYNEQFF	TRBV27	TRBJ2-1
CSARRLGSTDTQYF	TRBV20-1	TRBJ2-3
CASSYQRGGGNEQFF	TRBV6-2/TRBV6-3	TRBJ2-1
CASSFRGLGNQPQHF	TRBV6-2/TRBV6-3	TRBJ1-5
CASSTDSWNTEAFF	TRBV19	TRBJ1-1
CASRPGTSLNYGYTF	TRBV6-1	TRBJ1-2
CAISARGIGTEAFF	TRBV10-3	TRBJ1-1
CASNPSGNNEQFF	TRBV5-1	TRBJ2-1
CASSQDLRIAGEENIQYF	TRBV3-1	TRBJ2-4
CTSSPRTSGGIEQFF	TRBV7-2	TRBJ2-1
CASRDSGSTYEQYF	TRBV28	TRBJ2-7
CASSEVGPDYEDEQFF	TRBV6-1	TRBJ2-1
CASNLGGGTEAFF	TRBV5-1	TRBJ1-1
CASSLLSGELFF	TRBV7-2	TRBJ2-2
CSARQGAYSNQPQHF	TRBV20-1	TRBJ1-5
CAWTRLFQETQYF	TRBV30	TRBJ2-5
CATSGRPGTYNEQFF	TRBV24-1	TRBJ2-1
CAISGEGAYEQYF	TRBV10-3	TRBJ2-7
CASSQEKGAQPQHF	TRBV4-3	TRBJ1-5
CASSYLDSPLHF	TRBV6-5	TRBJ1-6
CSADLGKGNEQFF	TRBV20-1	TRBJ2-1
CASSDISSGNTIYF	TRBV7-2	TRBJ1-3
CASTTGLYGYTF	TRBV6-6	TRBJ1-2
CSAPPLASSDTQYF	TRBV20-1	TRBJ2-3
CASSLVQGTLMNTEAFF	TRBV5-1	TRBJ1-1
CASRAYRVHQPQHF	TRBV9	TRBJ1-5
CASSLTGKNTEAFF	TRBV12-3/TRBV12-4	TRBJ1-1
CASSLEAVEKLFF	TRBV5-6	TRBJ1-4
CASTQRDRGHSEQFF	TRBV6-1	TRBJ2-1
CASSQSGGSYTQYF	TRBV12-3/TRBV12-4	TRBJ2-3
CASSPDPGRAYGYTF	TRBV4-1	TRBJ1-2
CASSLVQGSGTEAFF	TRBV5-1	TRBJ1-1
CSATEMGEPNTEAFF	TRBV20-1	TRBJ1-1
CASSLGTVEAFF	TRBV28	TRBJ1-1
CASNRAGTEAFF	TRBV19	TRBJ1-1
CASSQGQGAEAFF	TRBV4-1	TRBJ1-1
CASSYSSVWETQYF	TRBV6-5	TRBJ2-5